This TCR beta chain was sequenced for a study of CD8 T cells in Susac syndrome. When the RNA was reverse transcribed, random hexamers were used with an input of roughly 0.45 to 1 ug. An immunoSEQ multiplex PCR generated amplified TCR beta CDR3 products spanning 54 Vbeta and 13 Jbeta. MiXCR was run by TCRdb on the immunoSEQ multiplex PCR reads, yielding one entry per CDR3 protein. The sample includes tens of thousands of distinct CDR3 sequences, 93% of them seen just once. Germline loops: CDR1 KGHSH, CDR2 LQKENI. This CDR3 contains 13 residues. Trimming took off 2 bases at V and 2 bases at J, with 4 bases between the two ends. Study results and caveats: When the CD4+ T cell repertoires of patients with Susac syndrome were examined, they did not show any clonal expansion.

Remarks on this clonotype: The antigen is undetermined.

Sequencing was performed on CD4+ T cells from PBMCs. The chain combines TRBV18 with TRBJ2-1; D is unresolved. This TCR came from a human donor with Susac syndrome. The CDR3 DNA sequence: TGTGCCAGCTCACCAGAACCCTACAATGAGCAGTTCTTC. This gives the protein CASSPEPYNEQFF.